This T cell receptor beta chain comes out of a study of CD8 T cells in Susac syndrome. RNA amounts of about 0.45 to 1 ug underwent reverse transcription with random hexamers. Coverage of TCR beta CDR3 amplification by immunoSEQ multiplex PCR extended to 54 Vbeta and 13 Jbeta. TCRdb called the immunoSEQ multiplex PCR reads again in MiXCR, with one record for every CDR3 protein. The repertoire holds some 260,000 distinct CDR3 sequences, with 70% to 90% as singletons. Sequencing of TCR beta drew on CD8+ and CD4+ T cells from blood. Patients with stable or active relapsing-remitting disease, all of them treatment-naive, made up the multiple sclerosis controls. Negative isolation yielded CD8+ and CD4+ T cells; FACS enriched TEMRA cells. The sequence was obtained from a human donor with multiple sclerosis. Sequenced input: CD8+ T cells from PBMCs.

In DNA, the CDR3 is TGTGCCAGTAGTATTTCGAGCTATGGCTACACCTTC. It translates to CASSISSYGYTF. The chain is built from TRBV19 and TRBJ1-2; D gene unclear. The V gene lost 3 bases and the J gene lost 4 bases, with 6 bases spanning the gap. This CDR3 contains 12 residues. In germline, CDR1 is LNHDA, CDR2 SQIVND (reference sequence).